The clone carrying this TCR beta chain was counted once. The authors' processing: Researchers report that nucleated cell counts were estimated from reference gene primer amplification. This table comes from immunoSEQ multiplex PCR, and its TCRdb copy is limited to in-frame clones, with some not included. D and trimming come from the DNA, and the V and J calls and clone size come from that table. The table shows about 100,000 clones, with just under 80% occurring only once. The V end lost 5 bases, the J end lost 0 bases, and 8 bases lay between the germline ends. Germline CDR1 is SEHNR and CDR2 is FQNEAQ (reference sequence). CDR3 length: 13 amino acids. This entry is derived from a study of blood T cell repertoires in COVID-19. Study-level information: Samples came from the United States, Italy and Spain, spanning acute and convalescent COVID-19. Nucleic acid was either cDNA or gDNA, and it came from T cells, B-cell-depleted T cells, or PBMCs.

The V and J genes are TRBV7-9 and TRBJ2-7; TRBD1 is a possible D gene (5 bases). Sequenced: peripheral blood. This clonotype was obtained from a man in his 70s with active or convalescent COVID-19. This CDR3 reads CASSTDSSYEQYF. The CDR3 nucleotides read TGTGCCAGCAGCACTGACAGCTCCTACGAGCAGTACTTC.